These 32 T cell receptor beta chains originate from one sample sequenced in a study of cytomegalovirus exposure and HLA in healthy donors. Primers included in the PCR were 60 Vbeta and 13 Jbeta primers. The table came from immunoSEQ multiplex PCR; TCRdb's copy has only in-frame clones and leaves some out. The sample records about 190,000 clones, 79% being singletons. Source material: PBMCs. The receptors were sampled from a woman aged 18-35 years in good health and CMV-seronegative.

Worth noting for this clone: Other DNA sequences in the sample encode the same CDR3. J is TRBJ2-7 and V is TRBV19, with a possible D match to TRBD1 (6 bases). Germline CDR1 and CDR2: LNHDA and SQIVND (reference sequence). The CDR3 runs 13 residues. The ends were cut back, 3 bases at V and 4 bases at J, with 10 bases in the middle. The CDR3 sequence is CASSIGQGYEQYF. The CDR3 nucleotides are TGTGCCAGTAGTATCGGGCAGGGGTACGAGCAGTACTTC.

This rearrangement joins TRBV5-4 to TRBJ1-2; 7 nucleotides align to TRBD1. V was pared by 3 bases and J by 0 bases, with 8 bases of the junction left unmatched. The CDR3 runs 16 residues. Germline CDR1 SGHNT, CDR2 YYREEE (reference sequence). The CDR3 sequence: CASSWTGGPSNYGYTF. CDR3 in DNA: TGTGCCAGCAGCTGGACAGGCGGCCCATCTAACTATGGCTACACCTTC.

This clone was seen more than once but under ten times. The genes are TRBV5-1 and TRBJ1-1; weak D call: TRBD1 (5 bases). Germline lookup yields CDR1 SGHRS and CDR2 YFSETQ. Trimming removed 1 base from V and 2 bases from J, with 9 bases in between. The CDR3 has 14 amino acids. CDR3 DNA sequence: TGCGCCAGCAGCTTGAGGGGAATTAACACTGAAGCTTTCTTT. It codes for CASSLRGINTEAFF.

In this sample, this clone turned up a few times. The rearrangement uses TRBV5-4 and TRBJ1-1; no reliable D call. V was clipped by 3 bases and J by 1 base, with 10 bases between them. CDR1 and CDR2 (germline): SGHNT, YYREEE (reference sequence). The CDR3 loop spans 14 amino acids. For the CDR3, the DNA is TGTGCCAGCAGCTCACCGACAACGAACACTGAAGCTTTCTTT. The encoded protein is CASSSPTTNTEAFF. Variable domain in full (rest from reference TRBV5-4 and TRBJ1-1): ETGVTQSPTHLIKTRGQQVTLRCSSQSGHNTVSWYQQALGQGPQFIFQYYREEENGRGNFPPRFSGLQFPNYSSELNVNALELDDSALYLCASSSPTTNTEAFFGQGTRLTVV.

The rearrangement uses TRBV7-2 and TRBJ1-2; TRBD1 agrees at 11 bases. This CDR3 comprises 14 residues. J was trimmed by 4 bases and V by 3 bases; bases with no gene match: 1. Looked up from germline, CDR1 is SGHTA and CDR2 is FQGNSA. CDR3 sequence reads: CASSFGTGGYGYTF. For the CDR3, the DNA is TGTGCCAGCAGCTTTGGGACAGGGGGCTATGGCTACACCTTC.

The rearrangement links TRBV19 to TRBJ2-2, with 9 bases that match TRBD1. With V trimmed by 4 bases and J by 9 bases, 9 bases remained unmatched. The CDR3 has 15 amino acids. The germline V gene encodes CDR1 LNHDA and CDR2 SQIVND (reference sequence). The CDR3 DNA reads TGTGCCAGTAGTACCGGGACAGGGACTGACAGGGAGCTGTTTTTT. This translates into CASSTGTGTDRELFF.

The chain carries TRBV30 and TRBJ2-3, with 15 bases matching TRBD2. CDR3 length: 15 amino acids. Germline V gene data show CDR1 as GTSNPN and CDR2 as SVGIG (reference sequence). Trimming at V came to 5 bases and at J to 5 bases, leaving 5 bases not matched to a gene. The CDR3 DNA is TGTGCCTGGGGGCCGGGACTAGCGGGAGGAGATACGCAGTATTTT. It is translated as CAWGPGLAGGDTQYF. The complete variable domain, with remaining parts taken from reference TRBV30 and TRBJ2-3, reads SQTIHQWPATLVQPVGSPLSLECTVEGTSNPNLYWYRQAAGRGLQLLFYSVGIGQISSEVPQNLSASRPQDRQFILSSKKLLLSDSGFYLCAWGPGLAGGDTQYFGPGTRLTVL.

The gene calls are TRBV9 and TRBJ2-3; 10 bases line up with TRBD2. V shed 0 bases, J shed 3 bases, and the junction held 4 bases outside the gene matches. The germline CDR1 and CDR2 sequences are SGDLS and YYNGEE. The CDR3 contains 16 residues. The CDR3: CASSVETSGETDTQYF. The CDR3, as DNA: TGTGCCAGCAGCGTAGAAACTAGCGGGGAAACAGATACGCAGTATTTT.

This rearrangement joins TRBV28 to TRBJ2-4; weak D call: TRBD1 (6 bases). This CDR3 comprises 16 residues. V was trimmed by 1 base and J by 1 base, leaving 11 bases between them. Germline CDR1 is MDHEN and CDR2 is SYDVKM. The CDR3 coding sequence is TGTGCCAGCAGTTTATTGTCAGGGGCTGCCAAAAACATTCAGTACTTC. Encoded protein: CASSLLSGAAKNIQYF.

This clone has more than one count but fewer than ten. The DNA of the CDR3 is TGTGCCAGCAGTTTTCCCCTTGAGACAGAGAACTCCTACGAGCAGTACTTC. The encoded protein is CASSFPLETENSYEQYF. The chain couples TRBV28 to TRBJ2-7; D perhaps matches TRBD1 (5 bases). Deletions cut 3 bases from V and 0 bases from J, with 18 bases between. There are 17 residues in the CDR3. Germline CDR1 reads MDHEN; CDR2 reads SYDVKM.

The genes are TRBV5-1 and TRBJ2-7, with TRBD2 matching over 11 bases. V shed 4 bases, J shed 4 bases, and the junction held 4 bases outside the gene matches. Germline V CDR1 and CDR2: SGHRS, YFSETQ. The length of the CDR3 is 14 residues. The CDR3 reads CASSRGTSGYEQYF. The CDR3 DNA reads TGCGCCAGCAGCCGTGGGACTAGCGGATACGAGCAGTACTTC.

J is TRBJ2-1 and V is TRBV27; 8 bases are shared with TRBD1. Germline trimming cut 5 bases from V and 2 bases from J; bases unmatched to any gene: 5. CDR3 length equals 15 residues. CDR1 MNHEY and CDR2 SMNVEV come from the germline V gene (reference sequence). The CDR3 DNA sequence: TGTGCCAGCAGTCTTGGGACAGGACCCTACAATGAGCAGTTCTTC. Amino acids: CASSLGTGPYNEQFF.

The chain is built from TRBV6-5 and TRBJ2-5; a possible D gene is TRBD2 (6 bases). CDR1 is MNHEY, CDR2 SVGAGI, per germline. CDR3 size: 15 residues. The ends were cut back, 4 bases at V and 4 bases at J, with 16 bases in the middle. The CDR3 loop reads CASSSIGGSGETQYF. For the CDR3, the DNA is TGTGCCAGCAGTTCTATCGGGGGATCGGGAGAGACCCAGTACTTC.

V gene TRBV6-1 combines with J gene TRBJ2-3; 8 bases agree with TRBD2. The ends lost 5 bases at V and 2 bases at J; junction bases unmatched: 3. CDR3 length equals 14 residues. In germline, CDR1 is MNHNS, CDR2 SASEGT. DNA of the CDR3: TGTGCCAGCAGTTTGGGACTAGACACAGATACGCAGTATTTT. Translated, it gives CASSLGLDTDTQYF.

This rearrangement joins TRBV28 to TRBJ1-5; no clear D. The CDR3 is 14 amino acids. Germline assignment: CDR1 MDHEN and CDR2 SYDVKM. Between the trimmed V and J ends, which lost 3 bases and 3 bases, there was a span of 9 bases. The CDR3 DNA is TGTGCCAGCAGTTTCGTGCAGGACAATCAGCCCCAGCATTTT. This gives the protein CASSFVQDNQPQHF.

The chain uses TRBV7-9 and TRBJ2-6; the match to TRBD1 covers 7 bases. J lost 0 bases, V lost 6 bases, and 8 bases had no gene match. This CDR3 spans 17 amino acids. The germline CDR1 and CDR2 sequences are SEHNR and FQNEAQ (reference sequence). The CDR3 DNA is TGTGCCAGCAGGCCGCGAGGGGGCCCCTCTGGGGCCAACGTCCTGACTTTC. It encodes CASRPRGGPSGANVLTF.

In its sample, this clone is medium-sized. This chain joins TRBV6-1 and TRBJ2-3; TRBD2 matches 9 bases. Germline CDR1 and CDR2: MNHNS and SASEGT. J was trimmed by 5 bases and V by 3 bases; bases with no gene match: 9. CDR3 length: 16 residues. The CDR3 nucleotides are TGTGCCAGCAGTGAGTCTGCGGGAGGGTCGGTAGATACGCAGTATTTT. Its translation is CASSESAGGSVDTQYF.

The rearrangement uses TRBV7-6 and TRBJ2-5, with D possibly matching TRBD1 (7 bases). The ends were cut back, 1 base at V and 4 bases at J, with 16 bases in the middle. The germline V gene encodes CDR1 SGHVS and CDR2 FNYEAQ. The CDR3 is made up of 16 amino acids. CDR3 amino acids: CASSLGVTGRRETQYF. The CDR3 region has the DNA TGTGCCAGCAGCTTAGGAGTGACAGGGAGGCGAGAGACCCAGTACTTC.

V gene TRBV6-6 combines with J gene TRBJ1-1; 11 bases fit TRBD1. The CDR3 totals 16 residues. Looked up from germline, CDR1 is MNHNY and CDR2 is SVGAGI (reference sequence). V dropped 2 bases and J dropped 3; count of bases not matched to a gene: 5. CDR3 protein: CASSYGTGGSHTEAFF. The CDR3 coding sequence is TGTGCCAGCAGTTACGGGACAGGGGGATCGCACACTGAAGCTTTCTTT.

The rearrangement uses TRBV11-3 and TRBJ2-1; D may be TRBD2 (6 bases). The V end lost 5 bases, the J end lost 9 bases, and 14 bases lay between the germline ends. The CDR3 loop spans 13 amino acids. Germline V CDR1 and CDR2: SGHNT, YENEEA. CDR3 loop: CASSPGSSTEQFF. CDR3 DNA sequence: TGTGCCAGCAGCCCCGGGAGTAGCACTGAGCAGTTCTTC.

The chain uses TRBV5-4 and TRBJ2-5; D remains unclear. The CDR3 has 12 amino acids. V dropped 4 bases and J dropped 1 base, with 5 bases sitting between them. The germline V gene has CDR1 SGHNT and CDR2 YYREEE (reference sequence). The CDR3 spells CASSQLQETQYF. CDR3 nucleotides: TGTGCCAGCAGCCAACTCCAAGAGACCCAGTACTTC.

The chain employs TRBV28 and TRBJ1-1; no firm D call. The V and J ends lost 10 bases and 0 bases respectively, with 12 bases between them. CDR1 MDHEN and CDR2 SYDVKM come from the germline V gene. The CDR3 length is 13 residues. CDR3 protein: CATRLLMNTEAFF. The DNA for the CDR3 is TGTGCCACCAGACTACTAATGAACACTGAAGCTTTCTTT.

This clone has a handful of counts. V is TRBV7-8 and J is TRBJ1-1; TRBD1 is a possible D gene (6 bases). Germline V gene data show CDR1 as SGHVS and CDR2 as FQNEAQ. This CDR3 comprises 15 residues. V lost 8 bases and J 6 bases, leaving 22 bases between the germline ends. CDR3 amino acids: CASSGRGLSLAEAFF. DNA of the CDR3: TGTGCCAGCTCCGGCAGGGGTTTGTCCTTGGCTGAAGCTTTCTTT.

The V and J genes are TRBV5-6 and TRBJ1-5; 9 bases agree with TRBD1. The V segment lost 4 bases and the J segment 3 bases; nucleotides outside the gene matches: 8. The CDR3 runs 16 residues. Germline CDR1 is SGHDT and CDR2 is YYEEEE. CDR3 in DNA: TGTGCCAGCAGCCCGAGGACAGGGGCCAACAATCAGCCCCAGCATTTT. Translating gives CASSPRTGANNQPQHF.

V usage is TRBV29-1 and J usage is TRBJ2-1, with no clear D. Germline V CDR1 and CDR2: SQVTM, ANQGSEA. The germline V and J ends were trimmed by 7 bases and 7 bases, with 8 bases remaining between them. CDR3 length: 10 residues. DNA of the CDR3: TGCAGCGGAGTTAGTAATGAGCAGTTCTTC. It is translated as CSGVSNEQFF.

The chain is built from TRBV28 and TRBJ2-1, with TRBD1 matching over 10 bases. This CDR3 is built from 16 residues. Germline CDR1 and CDR2: MDHEN and SYDVKM. V gave up 6 bases and J gave up 1 base; unmatched junction bases: 6. CDR3 DNA sequence: TGTGCCAGCAGACGGACAGGGGGGGAGTCCTACAATGAGCAGTTCTTC. Its protein is CASRRTGGESYNEQFF.

The rearrangement joins TRBV13 to TRBJ2-7; D might be TRBD1 (5 bases). V lost 0 bases and J lost 0, with 12 bases in between. The CDR3 is 16 amino acids. From germline, CDR1 is PRHDT and CDR2 FYEKMQ (reference sequence). CDR3 residues: CASSLGEDTFSYEQYF. The CDR3 DNA reads TGTGCCAGCAGCTTAGGTGAGGACACCTTCTCCTACGAGCAGTACTTC.

The rearrangement joins TRBV29-1 to TRBJ1-1; 8 bases are a match to TRBD1. The CDR3 length is 14 residues. Germline V CDR1 and CDR2: SQVTM, ANQGSEA. Trimming removed 6 bases from V and 3 bases from J; junction bases left unmatched: 9. The CDR3 sequence: CSVTQGAWDTEAFF. Here the CDR3 DNA reads TGCAGCGTGACGCAGGGGGCGTGGGACACTGAAGCTTTCTTT.

This clone was seen only a few times. This chain joins TRBV5-1 and TRBJ2-5; TRBD2 agrees at 12 bases. With 7 bases clipped from V and 5 bases from J, the junction kept 9 bases outside the gene matches. This CDR3 contains 15 residues. In germline, CDR1 is SGHRS, CDR2 YFSETQ. The CDR3: CASAWASGGDETQYF. Written as DNA, the CDR3 is TGCGCCAGCGCGTGGGCTAGCGGGGGGGATGAGACCCAGTACTTC.

This chain joins TRBV7-2 and TRBJ1-6, with D perhaps matching TRBD1 (5 bases). Trimming removed 5 bases at V and 0 bases at J, with 14 bases between. CDR3 length equals 17 residues. CDR1 and CDR2 from the germline V gene are SGHTA and FQGNSA. The CDR3 sequence: CASSPWDFRSYNSPLHF. DNA of the CDR3: TGTGCCAGCAGCCCCTGGGACTTTCGCTCCTATAATTCACCCCTCCACTTT.

The J gene is TRBJ1-5, the V gene TRBV7-2; the match to TRBD1 covers 7 bases. The CDR3 is 14 residues long. Trimming at V came to 5 bases and at J to 0 bases, leaving 1 base not matched to a gene. Germline loops: CDR1 SGHTA, CDR2 FQGNSA. The CDR3 reads CASSRTGSNQPQHF. The CDR3 DNA reads as TGTGCCAGCAGCCGGACAGGTAGCAATCAGCCCCAGCATTTT.

The chain recombines TRBV7-9 with TRBJ1-6, with 9 bases matching TRBD1. CDR1 and CDR2 (germline): SEHNR, FQNEAQ (reference sequence). J lost 3 bases, V lost 6 bases, and 3 bases had no gene match. The CDR3 is 15 residues long. This CDR3 reads CASRTGGDYNSPLHF. The DNA for the CDR3 is TGTGCCAGCAGGACAGGGGGGGACTATAATTCACCCCTCCACTTT.